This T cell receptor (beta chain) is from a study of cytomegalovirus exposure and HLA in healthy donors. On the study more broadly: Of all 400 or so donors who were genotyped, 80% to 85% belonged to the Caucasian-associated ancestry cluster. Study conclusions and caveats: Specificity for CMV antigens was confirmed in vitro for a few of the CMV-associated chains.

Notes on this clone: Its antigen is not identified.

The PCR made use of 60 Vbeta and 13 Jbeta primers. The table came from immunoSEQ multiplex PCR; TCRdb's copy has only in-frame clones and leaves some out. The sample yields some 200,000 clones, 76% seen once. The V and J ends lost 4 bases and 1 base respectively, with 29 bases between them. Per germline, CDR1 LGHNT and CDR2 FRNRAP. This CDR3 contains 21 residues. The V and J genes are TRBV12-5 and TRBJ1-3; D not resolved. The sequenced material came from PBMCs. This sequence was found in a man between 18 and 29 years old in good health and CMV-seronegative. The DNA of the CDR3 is TGTGCTAGTGGTTCAAGATCGGACCCGAGCCTGGGATCGGGGTCTGGAAACACCATATATTTT. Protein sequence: CASGSRSDPSLGSGSGNTIYF.